This is a list of T cell receptor beta chains from one sample in a study of shared T cell receptors in the human thymus. This table comes from immunoSEQ multiplex PCR, and its TCRdb copy is limited to in-frame clones, with some not included. The table includes hundreds of thousands of clones, 70% to 90% detected once. This sample was shared with a second study, whose subject was human thymus T cells.

Sample: thymocytes. These TCRs come from a girl less than two years old with a congenital heart defect. Both conserved end residues are part of each CDR3. The D gene is left open where the match is weak. Not all rows give a size; the values are once, few, many and, for expanded clones, a class.

d_gene: TRBD2; abundance: few; v_gene: TRBV25-1; j_gene: TRBJ2-1; CDR3aa: CASSADGTIHNEQFF; CDR3nt: TGTGCCAGCAGTGCTGACGGGACTATTCACAATGAGCAGTTCTTC
d_gene: TRBD1; abundance: NA; v_gene: TRBV28; j_gene: TRBJ2-2; CDR3aa: CASSVGQGLNGELFF; CDR3nt: TGTGCCAGCAGTGTGGGACAGGGGTTAAACGGGGAGCTGTTTTTT
d_gene: NA; abundance: NA; v_gene: TRBV6-1; j_gene: TRBJ1-5; CDR3aa: CASSEKVAGASNQPQHF; CDR3nt: TGTGCCAGCAGTGAAAAGGTGGCAGGGGCGAGCAATCAGCCCCAGCATTTT
d_gene: TRBD2; abundance: NA; v_gene: TRBV19; j_gene: TRBJ2-5; CDR3aa: CASSITWRGSQETQYF; CDR3nt: TGTGCCAGTAGTATCACGTGGCGGGGGAGTCAAGAGACCCAGTACTTC
d_gene: NA; abundance: NA; v_gene: TRBV6-1; j_gene: TRBJ1-4; CDR3aa: CASSALNEKLFF; CDR3nt: TGTGCCAGCAGTGCGTTAAATGAAAAACTGTTTTTT
d_gene: NA; abundance: NA; v_gene: TRBV4-2; j_gene: TRBJ1-2; CDR3aa: CASSQDGTGPVYGYTF; CDR3nt: TGTGCCAGCAGCCAAGATGGTACAGGGCCCGTCTATGGCTACACCTTC
d_gene: NA; abundance: once; v_gene: TRBV4-3; j_gene: TRBJ2-3; CDR3aa: CASSQVAGSTDTQYF; CDR3nt: TGCGCCAGCAGCCAAGTCGCGGGAAGCACAGATACGCAGTATTTT
d_gene: TRBD1; abundance: NA; v_gene: TRBV9; j_gene: TRBJ1-5; CDR3aa: CASSVERDRGPDQPQHF; CDR3nt: TGTGCCAGCAGCGTAGAAAGGGACAGGGGGCCGGATCAGCCCCAGCATTTT
d_gene: NA; abundance: NA; v_gene: TRBV7-2; j_gene: TRBJ1-5; CDR3aa: CASSPETALDQPQHF; CDR3nt: TGTGCCAGCAGCCCCGAGACAGCTTTGGACCAGCCCCAGCATTTT
d_gene: NA; abundance: NA; v_gene: TRBV6-5; j_gene: TRBJ1-1; CDR3aa: CASSYRRSTEAFF; CDR3nt: TGTGCCAGCAGTTACCGGAGGAGCACTGAAGCTTTCTTT